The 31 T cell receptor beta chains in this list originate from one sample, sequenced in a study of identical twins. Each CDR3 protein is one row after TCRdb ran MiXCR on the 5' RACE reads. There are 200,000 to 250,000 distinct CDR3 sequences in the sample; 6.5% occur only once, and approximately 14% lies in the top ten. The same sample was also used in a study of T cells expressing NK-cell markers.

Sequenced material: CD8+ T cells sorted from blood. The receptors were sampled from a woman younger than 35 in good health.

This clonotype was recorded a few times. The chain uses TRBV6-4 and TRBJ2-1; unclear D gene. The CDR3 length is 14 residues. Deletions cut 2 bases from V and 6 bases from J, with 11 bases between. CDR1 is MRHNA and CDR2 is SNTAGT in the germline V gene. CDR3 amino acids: CASSDNGRSNEQFF. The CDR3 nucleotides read TGTGCCAGCAGTGACAATGGAAGGTCCAATGAGCAGTTCTTC.

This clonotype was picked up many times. CDR3 sequence: CASTIGNEQFF. In nucleotides, the CDR3 is TGTGCCAGCACCATAGGGAATGAGCAGTTCTTC. The V call is TRBV12-3 or TRBV12-4, the J call TRBJ2-1; D is undetermined. The V gene lost 7 bases and the J gene lost 7 bases, with 8 bases spanning the gap. This CDR3 is 11 amino acids long.

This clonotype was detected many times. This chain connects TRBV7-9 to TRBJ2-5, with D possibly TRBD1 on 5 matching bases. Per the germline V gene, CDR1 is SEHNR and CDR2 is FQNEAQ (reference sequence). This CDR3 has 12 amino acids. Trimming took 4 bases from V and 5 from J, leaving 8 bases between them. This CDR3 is CASSWGGETQYF. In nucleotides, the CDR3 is TGTGCCAGCAGCTGGGGCGGTGAGACCCAGTACTTC.

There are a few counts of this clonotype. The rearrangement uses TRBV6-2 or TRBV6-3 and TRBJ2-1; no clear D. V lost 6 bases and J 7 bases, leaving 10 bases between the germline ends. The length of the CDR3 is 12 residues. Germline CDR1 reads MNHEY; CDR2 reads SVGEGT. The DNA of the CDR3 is TGTGCCAGCAGGACGCGTTTGAATGAGCAGTTCTTC. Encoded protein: CASRTRLNEQFF.

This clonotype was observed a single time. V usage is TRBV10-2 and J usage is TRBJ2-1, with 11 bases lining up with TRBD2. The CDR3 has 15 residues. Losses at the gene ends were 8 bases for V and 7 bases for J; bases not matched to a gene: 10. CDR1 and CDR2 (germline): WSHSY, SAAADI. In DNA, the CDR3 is TGCGCCAGCTACAGTAGCGGGAGGGAGGCGAATGAGCAGTTCTTC. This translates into CASYSSGREANEQFF.

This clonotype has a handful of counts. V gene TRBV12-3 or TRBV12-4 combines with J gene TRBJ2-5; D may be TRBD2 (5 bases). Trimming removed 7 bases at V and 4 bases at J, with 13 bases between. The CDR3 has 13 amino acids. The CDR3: CASTGLDLETQYF. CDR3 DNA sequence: TGTGCCAGCACAGGACTGGATCTAGAGACCCAGTACTTC.

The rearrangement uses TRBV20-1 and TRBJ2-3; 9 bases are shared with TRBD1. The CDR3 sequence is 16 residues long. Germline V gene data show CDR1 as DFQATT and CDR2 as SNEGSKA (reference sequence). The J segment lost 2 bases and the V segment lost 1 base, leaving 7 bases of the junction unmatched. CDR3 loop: CSARAQDRGSTDTQYF. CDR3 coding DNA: TGCAGTGCTAGAGCCCAGGACAGGGGATCCACAGATACGCAGTATTTT.

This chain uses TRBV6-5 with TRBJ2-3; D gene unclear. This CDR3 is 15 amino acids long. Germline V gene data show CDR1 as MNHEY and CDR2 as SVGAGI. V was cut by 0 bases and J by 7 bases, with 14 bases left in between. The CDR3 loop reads CASSYSMRQDHTQYF. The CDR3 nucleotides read TGTGCCAGCAGTTACTCCATGAGGCAGGATCATACGCAGTATTTT.

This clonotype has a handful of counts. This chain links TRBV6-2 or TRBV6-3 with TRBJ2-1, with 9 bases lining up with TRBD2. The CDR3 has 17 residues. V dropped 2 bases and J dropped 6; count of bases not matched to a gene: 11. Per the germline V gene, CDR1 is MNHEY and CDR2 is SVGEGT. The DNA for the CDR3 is TGTGCCAGCAGTTACGGGTGGTCTAGCGGGAAACGCAATGAGCAGTTCTTC. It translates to CASSYGWSSGKRNEQFF.

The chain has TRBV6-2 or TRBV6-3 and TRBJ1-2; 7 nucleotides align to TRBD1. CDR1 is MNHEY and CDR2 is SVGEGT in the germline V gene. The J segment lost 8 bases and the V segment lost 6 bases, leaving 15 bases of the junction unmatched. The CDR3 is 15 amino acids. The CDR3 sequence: CASSTFDRAPVGYTF. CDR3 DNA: TGTGCCAGCAGCACCTTCGACAGGGCGCCGGTCGGCTACACCTTC.

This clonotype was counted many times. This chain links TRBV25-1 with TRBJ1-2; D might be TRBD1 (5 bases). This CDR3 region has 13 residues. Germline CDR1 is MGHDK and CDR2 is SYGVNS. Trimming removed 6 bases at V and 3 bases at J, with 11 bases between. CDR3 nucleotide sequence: TGTGCCAGCAGCAATCAGGGATACTATGGCTACACCTTC. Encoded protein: CASSNQGYYGYTF.

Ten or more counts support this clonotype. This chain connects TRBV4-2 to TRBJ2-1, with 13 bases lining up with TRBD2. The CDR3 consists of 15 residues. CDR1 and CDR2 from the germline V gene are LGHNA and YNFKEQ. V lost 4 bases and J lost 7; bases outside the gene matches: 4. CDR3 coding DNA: TGTGCCAGCAGCCCGGGACTAGCGGGACTGAATGAGCAGTTCTTC. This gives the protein CASSPGLAGLNEQFF.

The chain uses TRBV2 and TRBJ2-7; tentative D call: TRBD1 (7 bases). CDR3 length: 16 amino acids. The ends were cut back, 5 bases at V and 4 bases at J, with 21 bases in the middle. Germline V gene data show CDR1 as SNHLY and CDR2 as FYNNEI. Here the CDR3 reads CASSLGDRVRGYEQYF. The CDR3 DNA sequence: TGTGCCAGCAGTCTGGGGGACAGAGTCCGGGGGTACGAGCAGTACTTC.

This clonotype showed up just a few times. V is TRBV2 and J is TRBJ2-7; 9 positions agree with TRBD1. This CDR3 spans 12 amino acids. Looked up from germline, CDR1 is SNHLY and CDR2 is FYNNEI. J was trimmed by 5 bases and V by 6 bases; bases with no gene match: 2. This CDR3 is CASRGTGNEQYF. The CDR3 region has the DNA TGTGCCAGCAGGGGGACAGGGAACGAGCAGTACTTC.

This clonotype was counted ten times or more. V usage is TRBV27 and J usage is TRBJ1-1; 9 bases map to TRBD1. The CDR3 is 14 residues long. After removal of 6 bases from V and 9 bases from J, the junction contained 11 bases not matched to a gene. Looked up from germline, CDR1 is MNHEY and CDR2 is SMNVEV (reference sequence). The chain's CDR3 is CASRPGQGIDKAFF. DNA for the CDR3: TGTGCCAGCAGACCCGGACAGGGGATCGATAAAGCTTTCTTT.

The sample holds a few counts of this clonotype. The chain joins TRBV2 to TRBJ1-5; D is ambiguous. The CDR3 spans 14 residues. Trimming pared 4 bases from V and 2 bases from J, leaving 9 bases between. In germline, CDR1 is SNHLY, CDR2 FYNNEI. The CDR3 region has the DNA TGTGCCAGCAGTGCGGCTGAGGGCAATCAGCCCCAGCATTTT. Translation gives CASSAAEGNQPQHF.

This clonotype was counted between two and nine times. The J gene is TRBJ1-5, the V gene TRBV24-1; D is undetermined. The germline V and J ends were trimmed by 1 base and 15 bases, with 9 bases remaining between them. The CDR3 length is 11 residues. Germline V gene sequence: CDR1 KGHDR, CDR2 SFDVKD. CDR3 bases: TGTGCCACCAGTGATTTTCTTGTGGGGCATTTT. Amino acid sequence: CATSDFLVGHF.

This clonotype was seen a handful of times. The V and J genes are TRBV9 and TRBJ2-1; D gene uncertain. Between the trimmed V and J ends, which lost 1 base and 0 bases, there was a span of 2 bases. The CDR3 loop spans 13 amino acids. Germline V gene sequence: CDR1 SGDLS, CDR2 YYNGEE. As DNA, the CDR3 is TGTGCCAGCAGCGTACACTCCTACAATGAGCAGTTCTTC. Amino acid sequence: CASSVHSYNEQFF.

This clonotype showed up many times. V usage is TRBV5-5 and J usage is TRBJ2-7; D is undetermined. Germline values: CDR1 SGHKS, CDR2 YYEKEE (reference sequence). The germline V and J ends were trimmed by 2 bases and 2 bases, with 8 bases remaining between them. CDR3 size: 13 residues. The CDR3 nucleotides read TGTGCCAGCAGCTTCGGCCGAACCTACGAGCAGTACTTC. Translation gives CASSFGRTYEQYF.

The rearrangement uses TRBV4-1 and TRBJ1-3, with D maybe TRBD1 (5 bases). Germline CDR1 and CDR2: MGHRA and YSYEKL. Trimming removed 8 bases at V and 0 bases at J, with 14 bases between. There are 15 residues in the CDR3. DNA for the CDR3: TGCGCCAGCGCGGAGCGAGGGGCCTCTGGAAACACCATATATTTT. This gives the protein CASAERGASGNTIYF.

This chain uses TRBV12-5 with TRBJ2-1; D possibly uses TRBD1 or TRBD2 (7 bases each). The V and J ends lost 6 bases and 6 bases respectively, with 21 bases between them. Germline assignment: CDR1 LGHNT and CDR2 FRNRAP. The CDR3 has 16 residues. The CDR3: CASGADREGTGNEQFF. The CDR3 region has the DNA TGTGCTAGTGGCGCTGACAGGGAGGGAACAGGCAATGAGCAGTTCTTC.

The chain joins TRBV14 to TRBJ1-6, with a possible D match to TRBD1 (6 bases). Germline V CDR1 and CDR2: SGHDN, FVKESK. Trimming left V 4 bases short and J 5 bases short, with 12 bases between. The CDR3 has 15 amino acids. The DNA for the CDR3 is TGTGCCAGCAGCCTTGAGGGACACAATAATTCACCCCTCCACTTT. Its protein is CASSLEGHNNSPLHF. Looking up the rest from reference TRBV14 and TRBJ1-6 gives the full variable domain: EAGVTQFPSHSVIEKGQTVTLRCDPISGHDNLYWYRRVMGKEIKFLLHFVKESKQDESGMPNNRFLAERTGGTYSTLKVQPAELEDSGVYFCASSLEGHNNSPLHFGNGTRLTVT.

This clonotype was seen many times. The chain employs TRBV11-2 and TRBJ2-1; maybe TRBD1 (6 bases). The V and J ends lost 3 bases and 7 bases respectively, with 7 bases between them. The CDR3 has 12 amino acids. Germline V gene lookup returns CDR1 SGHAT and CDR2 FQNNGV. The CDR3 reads CASSFQGNEQFF. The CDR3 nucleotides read TGTGCCAGCAGCTTTCAGGGGAATGAGCAGTTCTTC.

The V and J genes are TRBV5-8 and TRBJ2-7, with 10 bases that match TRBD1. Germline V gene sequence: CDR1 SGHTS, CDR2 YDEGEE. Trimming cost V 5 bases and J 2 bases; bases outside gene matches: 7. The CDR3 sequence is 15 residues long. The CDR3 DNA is TGTGCCAGCAGAACCGGGACAGGGGTAACCTACGAGCAGTACTTC. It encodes CASRTGTGVTYEQYF.

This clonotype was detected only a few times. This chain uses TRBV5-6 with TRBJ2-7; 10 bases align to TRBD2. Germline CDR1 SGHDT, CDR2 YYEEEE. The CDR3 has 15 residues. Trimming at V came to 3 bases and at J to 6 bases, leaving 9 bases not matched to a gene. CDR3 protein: CASSSASGRAGEQYF. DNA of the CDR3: TGTGCCAGCAGCTCCGCAAGCGGGAGGGCGGGCGAGCAGTACTTC.

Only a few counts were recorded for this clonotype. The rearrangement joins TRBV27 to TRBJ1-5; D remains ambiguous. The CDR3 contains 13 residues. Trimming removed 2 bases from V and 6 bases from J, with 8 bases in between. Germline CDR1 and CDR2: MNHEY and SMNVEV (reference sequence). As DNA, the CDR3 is TGTGCCAGCAGTTTAAGGGAAAGTCAGCCCCAGCATTTT. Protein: CASSLRESQPQHF.

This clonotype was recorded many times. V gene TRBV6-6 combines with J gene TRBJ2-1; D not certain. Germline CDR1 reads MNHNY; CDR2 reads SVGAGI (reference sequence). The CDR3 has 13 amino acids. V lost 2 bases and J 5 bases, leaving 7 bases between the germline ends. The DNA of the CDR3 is TGTGCCAGCAGTTACGACATTCACAATGAGCAGTTCTTC. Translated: CASSYDIHNEQFF.

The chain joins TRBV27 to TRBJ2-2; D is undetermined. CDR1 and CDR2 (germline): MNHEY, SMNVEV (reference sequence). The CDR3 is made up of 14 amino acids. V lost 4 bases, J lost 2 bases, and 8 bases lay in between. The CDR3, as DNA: TGTGCCAGCAGTTGGCAGTTAAACACCGGGGAGCTGTTTTTT. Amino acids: CASSWQLNTGELFF.

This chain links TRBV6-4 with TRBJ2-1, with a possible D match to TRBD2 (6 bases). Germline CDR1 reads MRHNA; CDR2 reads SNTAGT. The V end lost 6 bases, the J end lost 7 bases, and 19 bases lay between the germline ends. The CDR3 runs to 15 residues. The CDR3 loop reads CASSESWGETNEQFF. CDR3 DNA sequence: TGTGCCAGCAGCGAGAGTTGGGGGGAGACTAATGAGCAGTTCTTC.

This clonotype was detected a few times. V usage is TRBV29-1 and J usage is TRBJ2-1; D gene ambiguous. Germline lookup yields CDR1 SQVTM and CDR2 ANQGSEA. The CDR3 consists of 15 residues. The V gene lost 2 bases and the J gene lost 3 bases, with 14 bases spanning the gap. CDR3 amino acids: CSVEISRFRYNEQFF. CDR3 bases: TGCAGCGTTGAAATATCCCGATTCCGCTACAATGAGCAGTTCTTC.

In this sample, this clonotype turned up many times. Written as DNA, the CDR3 is TGTGCCAGCAGCCGCGGGACAGGAGCCTACGAGCAGTACTTC. It is translated as CASSRGTGAYEQYF. This chain joins TRBV7-6 and TRBJ2-7; TRBD1 agrees at 8 bases. Germline V gene lookup returns CDR1 SGHVS and CDR2 FNYEAQ. This CDR3 has 14 residues. J was trimmed by 2 bases and V by 5 bases; bases with no gene match: 5.